Here is one T cell receptor beta chain with its context. Its cognate antigen is unknown. J was trimmed by 6 bases and V by 4 bases; bases with no gene match: 3. CDR1 and CDR2 from the germline V gene are MNHEY and SMNVEV (reference sequence). The CDR3 is 14 residues long. The data derive from a study of T cells after posttransplantation cyclophosphamide. This table comes from immunoSEQ multiplex PCR, and its TCRdb copy is limited to in-frame clones, with some not included. The table includes under 1,500 clones, around 81% detected once. Notes on the study in general: Donor-recipient repertoire similarity was low at 1-2 months, rising over year one. Blood and skin or GI T cell repertoires showed limited TRB overlap. Recipient CMV seropositivity and CMV reactivation strongly tracked TRB clonality.

A marrow graft followed busulfan-fludarabine conditioning, with cyclophosphamide on days +3 and +4. The TCR comes from a female patient aged 60 or older who received an allogeneic stem cell transplant from an unrelated donor, was CMV-positive, and had acute GVHD only. The graft donor may account for some of the T cells. The chain combines TRBV27 with TRBJ1-5; 10 bases agree with TRBD1. The sequenced sample was PBMCs, obtained approximately 220 days after allogeneic stem cell transplant with posttransplant cyclophosphamide. In DNA form, the CDR3 reads TGTGCCAGCAGTTCGGGACAGGGGTTTCAGCCCCAGCATTTT. It translates to CASSSGQGFQPQHF.